This TCR beta chain is from a study of blood T cell repertoires in COVID-19. Those who participated ranged in age from roughly 18 to 90 years and resided in around 22 US areas. Membership in each cohort depended on participant-reported clinical history. Measured with immunoSEQ multiplex PCR; TCRdb has only the in-frame clones, and not every one. The sample includes about 380,000 clones, more than 70% of them seen just once. CDR3 length: 17 residues. V lost 1 base and J lost 0, with 11 bases in between. CDR1 and CDR2 (germline): SGHRS, YFSETQ. The sequence was obtained from a woman between 18 and 30 years old who had recovered from COVID-19. The chain has TRBV5-1 and TRBJ2-6; D gene uncertain. The sequenced material came from PBMCs or T cells enriched from blood (not recorded which). The CDR3 sequence is CASSLTLTPSGANVLTF. For the CDR3, the DNA is TGCGCCAGCAGCTTGACGTTAACACCCTCTGGGGCCAACGTCCTGACTTTC.